This T cell receptor beta chain was identified during a study of pediatric ulcerative colitis. Study results and limitations: Acute severe colitis showed lower rectal diversity from clonal expansions. All ulcerative colitis patients, but no controls, carried a couple of rectal clonotypes.

The survey-level immunoSEQ assay was used. Repertoires were generated with immunoSEQ multiplex PCR, while TCRdb's copy carries only in-frame clones and drops some. The sample holds about 40,000 clones, 60% to 85% seen once. During colonoscopy, one to two rectal pinch biopsies were collected. The diagnostic colonoscopy in ulcerative colitis patients preceded any immunosuppressive treatment. Notes on this clone: Its target is not known.

The sample taken for sequencing was gut tissue. The clonotype comes from a boy between 10 and 17 years old with severe ulcerative colitis.

The CDR3 here is CASSPWGASSYNEQFF. The CDR3 region has the DNA TGTGCCAGCAGCCCGTGGGGGGCCAGCTCCTACAATGAGCAGTTCTTC. The chain combines TRBV7-8 with TRBJ2-1; D may match TRBD1 or TRBD2 (6 bases each). CDR1 and CDR2 from the germline V gene are SGHVS and FQNEAQ. CDR3 length: 16 amino acids. Trimming took 5 bases from V and 0 from J, leaving 14 bases between them.